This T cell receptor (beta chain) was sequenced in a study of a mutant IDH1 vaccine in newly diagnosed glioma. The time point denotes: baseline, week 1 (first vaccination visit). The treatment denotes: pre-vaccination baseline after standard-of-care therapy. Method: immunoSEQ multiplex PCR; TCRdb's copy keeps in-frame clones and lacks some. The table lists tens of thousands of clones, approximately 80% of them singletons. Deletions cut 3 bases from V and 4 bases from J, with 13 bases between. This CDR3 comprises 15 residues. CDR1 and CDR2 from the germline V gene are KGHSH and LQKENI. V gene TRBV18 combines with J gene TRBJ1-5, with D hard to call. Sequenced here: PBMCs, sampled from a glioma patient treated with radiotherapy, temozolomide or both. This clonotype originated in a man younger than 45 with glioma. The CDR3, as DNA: TGTGCCAGCTCACCGTCAAAGGGTTTTAATCAGCCCCAGCATTTT. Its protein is CASSPSKGFNQPQHF.